These 15 T cell receptor beta chains came from one sample sequenced in a study of CD8+ T cells in alopecia areata. As the sequencing template, cDNA was produced by extracting RNA and reverse transcribing it. Generated by immunoSEQ multiplex PCR, the TCRdb table keeps only in-frame clones and is missing some. The table lists some 120,000 clones, no singletons, with about 20% in the top ten. The sequencing sample was made of lesional skin. The receptors here all came from a C3H/HeJ mouse with alopecia areata. This line is of MHC haplotype H2-k.

This clone turned up a few times. The genes and germline here are from mouse. The sequence runs out 4 residues before the end of the CDR3; the remainder is reconstructed from the germline J gene. This chain joins TRBV16 and TRBJ2-5; maybe TRBD1 (6 bases). Germline V CDR1 and CDR2: SGHSA, FRNQAP. The germline V and J ends were trimmed by 4 bases and 0 bases, with 14 bases remaining between them. The CDR3 extends over 16 amino acids. The sequenced part of the CDR3 DNA is TGTGCAAGCAGCTCGGCCGGGACAAGAAACCAAGAC. It is translated as CASSSAGTRNQD. The CDR3, in full, reads CASSSAGTRNQDTQYF. The complete variable domain, with remaining parts taken from reference TRBV16 and TRBJ2-5, reads NAGVIQTPRHKVTGKGQEATLWCEPISGHSAVFWYRQTIVQGLEFLTYFRNQAPIDDSGMPKERFSAQMPNQSHSTLKIQSTQPQDSAVYLCASSSAGTRNQDTQYFGPGTRLLVL.

This clone occurred many times. Any gene name here is a mouse gene name. The read falls 4 residues short of the CDR3 end, and the missing part is taken from the germline J gene. J is TRBJ1-4 and V is TRBV19; 10 nucleotides match TRBD1. CDR3 length equals 15 residues. V was clipped by 0 bases and J by 5 bases; unmatched bases: 1. In germline, CDR1 is FNHDT, CDR2 SITEND (reference sequence). This CDR3 reads CASSIAGQGNERLFF. CDR3 bases read: TGTGCCAGCAGTATAGCGGGACAGGGGAACGAA.

This clone was observed a few times. TCRdb's protein sequence differs at residue 9 from the translated DNA; the protein presented here follows the DNA. Gene labels here are mouse ones. The read ends 3 residues shy of where the CDR3 ends; the end is completed using the germline J gene. This chain joins TRBV13-3 and TRBJ1-3; TRBD1 matches at 11 bases. The CDR3 runs to 12 residues. The germline CDR1 and CDR2 sequences are NNHDY and SYVADS. Here the CDR3 reads CASSGDRGTLYF. CDR3 bases read: TGTGCCAGCAGTGGGGACAGGGGGACG. Based on the CDR3 plus reference TRBV13-3 and TRBJ1-3, the full variable domain is EAAVTQSPRSKVAVTGGKVTLSCHQTNNHDYMYWYRQDTGHGLRLIHYSYVADSTEKGDIPDGYKASRPSQENFSLILELASLSQTAVYFCASSGDRGTLYFGEGSRLIVV.

There are many counts of this clone. The listed genes are named as in mouse. The read terminates 4 residues ahead of where the CDR3 ends, so the germline J gene completes it. The chain combines TRBV13-3 with TRBJ2-5; possibly TRBD2 for D (6 bases). The CDR3 is made up of 16 amino acids. Germline V gene sequence: CDR1 NNHDY, CDR2 SYVADS. The V and J ends lost 2 bases and 0 bases respectively, with 13 bases between them. CDR3 DNA, as far as it was read: TGTGCCAGCAGTGAGAGCCCCGGGACTAACCAAGAC. Translation: CASSESPGTNQD. The whole CDR3 protein is CASSESPGTNQDTQYF.

A word on this clone: Mouse germline and gene names are used. The missing CDR3 end, 4 residues past where the read stops, is filled in from the germline J gene. V and J are TRBV19 and TRBJ2-7, with a weak D call TRBD1 (5 bases). Germline lookup yields CDR1 FNHDT and CDR2 SITEND (reference sequence). Deletions cut 3 bases from V and 0 bases from J, with 10 bases between. This CDR3 contains 14 residues. CDR3: CASSTGKGSYEQYF. Partial CDR3 DNA: TGTGCCAGCAGTACAGGGAAAGGCTCCTAT.

Details on this clone: Mouse gene names and germline throughout. The read ends 4 residues shy of where the CDR3 ends; the end is completed using the germline J gene. The rearrangement joins TRBV19 to TRBJ2-1; D is possibly TRBD1 (5 bases). Germline CDR1 is FNHDT and CDR2 is SITEND (reference sequence). CDR3 length: 13 residues. V was shortened by 9 bases and J by 1 base, with 11 bases between the two germline ends. The CDR3 here is CATQDKNYAEQFF. The CDR3 bases that were read are TGTGCCACACAGGACAAAAACTATGCT.

There are many counts of this clone. Any gene name here is a mouse gene name. The CDR3 extends 4 residues past the end of the read, so its final part is completed from the germline J gene. The chain links TRBV13-3 to TRBJ2-1; 10 bases fit TRBD2. The trim removed 1 base at V and 2 bases at J, leaving 9 bases unmatched. Germline V CDR1 and CDR2: NNHDY, SYVADS. This CDR3 is 18 amino acids long. Partial CDR3 DNA: TGTGCCAGCAGTGATTACTCGACTGGGGGGACCCACTATGCT. Translated: CASSDYSTGGTHYA. From start to end, the CDR3 is CASSDYSTGGTHYAEQFF.

This clone appeared a few times. Genes here carry mouse names. CDR3 sequence reads: CASSDSDRVRQNTLYF. Partial CDR3 DNA: TGTGCCAGCAGTGATTCGGACAGGGTTCGTCAAAAC. The rearrangement uses TRBV13-3 and TRBJ2-4; 8 bases match TRBD1. Sequencing ends 4 residues short of the CDR3 end; the germline J gene provides the rest. Germline loops: CDR1 NNHDY, CDR2 SYVADS. The CDR3 has 16 residues. J lost 1 base, V lost 1 base, and 5 bases had no gene match.

As regards this clone: Genes and germline come from the mouse. The missing CDR3 end, 4 residues past where the read stops, is filled in from the germline J gene. This sequence joins TRBV1 and TRBJ2-3; D possibly uses TRBD1 or TRBD2 (5 bases each). The CDR3 contains 15 residues. Trimming stripped 1 base from V and 1 base from J, with 9 bases between. Germline values: CDR1 NSQYPW, CDR2 LRSPGD (reference sequence). The sequenced part of the CDR3 DNA is TGCACCTGCAGTGCAGGGGGCAAAGGTGCAGAA. Protein: CTCSAGGKGAE. The entire CDR3 protein is CTCSAGGKGAETLYF.

As regards this clone: The germline and genes are mouse ones. With the read ending 4 residues before the CDR3 end, the germline J gene is used to fill in that end. The chain has TRBV13-3 and TRBJ1-4; maybe TRBD1 (5 bases). The CDR3 covers 17 residues. The germline V and J ends were trimmed by 0 bases and 0 bases, with 12 bases remaining between them. CDR1 is NNHDY and CDR2 is SYVADS in the germline V gene. This chain's CDR3 is CASSDVGGEISNERLFF. Partial CDR3 DNA: TGTGCCAGCAGTGATGTGGGGGGAGAGATTTCCAACGAA.

Worth noting for this clone: Germline and genes: mouse. The CDR3 end falls 4 residues outside the read, so it is completed with the germline J gene. The V and J genes are TRBV19 and TRBJ1-2, with unresolved D. Germline V gives CDR1 FNHDT, CDR2 SITEND (reference sequence). CDR3 size: 12 residues. V lost 6 bases and J lost 1, with 7 bases in between. CDR3: CASKTKNSDYTF. CDR3 DNA (partial): TGTGCCAGCAAGACAAAAAACTCC.

With respect to this clone: Mouse gene names apply. The sequenced part of the CDR3 DNA is TGTGCCAGCGGTGATGTTGGGGGGGCGCACTATGCT. Translation gives CASGDVGGAHYA. The whole CDR3 is CASGDVGGAHYAEQFF. The gene calls are TRBV13-2 and TRBJ2-1; TRBD2 matches 9 bases. The read ends 4 residues early relative to the CDR3; the germline J gene fills the gap. Trimming at V came to 0 bases and at J to 2 bases, leaving 3 bases not matched to a gene. Per germline, CDR1 NNHNN and CDR2 SYGAGS (reference sequence). The CDR3 has 16 amino acids.

For this clone: At residue 14, the TCRdb amino acid sequence and the translated nucleotide sequence differ, so the protein here is the DNA translation. Genes and germline are mouse. Read coverage stops 3 residues before the CDR3 terminus; the germline J gene supplies the remainder. V and J are TRBV13-1 and TRBJ1-6, with TRBD1 matching over 8 bases. TRBJ1-6 is an ORF; its function is uncertain. This CDR3 is 17 amino acids long. V shed 0 bases, J shed 7 bases, and the junction held 9 bases outside the gene matches. The germline V gene has CDR1 NSHNY and CDR2 SYGAGN. The chain's CDR3 is CASSDAKDRVGNSPLYF. The part of the CDR3 DNA that was read is TGTGCCAGCAGTGATGCTAAGGACAGGGTAGGGAATTCGCCC.

A remark on this clone: Gene labels here are mouse ones. The missing CDR3 end, 4 residues past where the read stops, is filled in from the germline J gene. The chain combines TRBV1 with TRBJ2-4; 8 positions match TRBD2. The CDR3 runs 17 residues. The V gene end was trimmed by 1 base and the J gene end by 0 bases; junction bases not matched to a gene: 6. Germline CDR1 and CDR2: NSQYPW and LRSPGD (reference sequence). The sequenced part of the CDR3 DNA is TGCACCTGCAGTGCAGTTAACTGGGGGTCTAGTCAAAAC. It encodes CTCSAVNWGSSQN. The whole CDR3 protein reads CTCSAVNWGSSQNTLYF.

There are a few counts of this clone. Any gene name here is a mouse gene name. CDR3 sequence: CASHFIGTSSAETLYF. The sequenced part of the CDR3 DNA is TGTGCCAGTCACTTCATCGGGACATCTAGTGCAGAA. V is TRBV13-3 and J is TRBJ2-3, with D possibly being TRBD1 (6 bases). The CDR3 end falls 4 residues outside the read, so it is completed with the germline J gene. Trimming took off 8 bases at V and 0 bases at J, with 19 bases between the two ends. Germline CDR1 reads NNHDY; CDR2 reads SYVADS. This CDR3 contains 16 residues.